The clone carrying this TCR beta chain has a single count. Original processing methods: Estimated nucleated cell counts came from reference gene primer amplification. Clones were sequenced by immunoSEQ multiplex PCR, and TCRdb holds only the in-frame ones, with some missing. The V and J calls and the clone size are those of that table, but D and trimming were determined from the DNA. The data contain a few hundred thousand clones, approximately 85% of them seen just once; the ten biggest clones take up around 6.9%. This entry comes from a study of blood T cell repertoires in COVID-19. The wider study: Collection of acute and convalescent COVID-19 samples took place in the United States, Italy and Spain. Sources were T cells, B-cell-depleted T cells, or PBMCs; the material itself was cDNA or gDNA.

The TCR was taken from a human donor in a cohort sampled during active COVID-19. What was sequenced was peripheral blood.

The CDR3 region has the DNA TGTGCCTGGAGGATAGACAGGGGAGATGAGTTCTTC. Protein sequence: CAWRIDRGDEFF. The chain joins TRBV30 to TRBJ2-1; TRBD1 aligns across 8 bases. The V and J ends lost 3 bases and 14 bases, in that order; junction bases with no gene match: 9. Looked up from germline, CDR1 is GTSNPN and CDR2 is SVGIG (reference sequence). The CDR3 is 12 amino acids. Variable domain in full (rest from reference TRBV30 and TRBJ2-1): SQTIHQWPATLVQPVGSPLSLECTVEGTSNPNLYWYRQAAGRGLQLLFYSVGIGQISSEVPQNLSASRPQDRQFILSSKKLLLSDSGFYLCAWRIDRGDEFFGPGTRLTVL.